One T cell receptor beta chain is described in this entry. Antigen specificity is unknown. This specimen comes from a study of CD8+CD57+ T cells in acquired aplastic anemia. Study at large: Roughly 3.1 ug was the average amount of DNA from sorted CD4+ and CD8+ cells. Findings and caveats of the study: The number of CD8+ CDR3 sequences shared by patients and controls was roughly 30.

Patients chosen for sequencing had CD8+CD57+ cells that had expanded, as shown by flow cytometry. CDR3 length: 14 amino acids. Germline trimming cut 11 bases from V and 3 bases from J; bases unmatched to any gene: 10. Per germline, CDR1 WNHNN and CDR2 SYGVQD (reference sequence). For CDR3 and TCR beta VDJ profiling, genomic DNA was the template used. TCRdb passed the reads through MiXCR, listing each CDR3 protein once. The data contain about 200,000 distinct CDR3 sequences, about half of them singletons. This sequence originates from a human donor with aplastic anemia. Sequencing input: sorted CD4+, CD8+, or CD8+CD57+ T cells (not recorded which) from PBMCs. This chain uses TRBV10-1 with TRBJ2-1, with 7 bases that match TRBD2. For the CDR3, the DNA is TGCGCCGCAGGAGCGGGGCCTTTCTACAATGAGCAGTTCTTC. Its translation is CAAGAGPFYNEQFF.